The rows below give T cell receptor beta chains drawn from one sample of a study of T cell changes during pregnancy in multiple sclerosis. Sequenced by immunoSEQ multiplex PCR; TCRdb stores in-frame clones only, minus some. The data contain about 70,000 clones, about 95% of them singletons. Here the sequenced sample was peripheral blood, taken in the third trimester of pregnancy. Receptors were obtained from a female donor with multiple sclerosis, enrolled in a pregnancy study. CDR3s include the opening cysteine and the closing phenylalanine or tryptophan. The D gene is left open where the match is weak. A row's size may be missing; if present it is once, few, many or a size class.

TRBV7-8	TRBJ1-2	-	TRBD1	CASSLARTGYGYTF	TGTGCCAGCAGCTTAGCCAGGACAGGCTATGGCTACACCTTC
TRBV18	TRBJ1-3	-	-	CASSPIGSAGNTIYF	TGTGCCAGCTCACCAATTGGAAGCGCTGGAAACACCATATATTTT
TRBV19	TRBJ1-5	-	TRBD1	CASSMRQGFEPQHF	TGTGCCAGTAGTATGAGACAGGGTTTTGAGCCCCAGCATTTT
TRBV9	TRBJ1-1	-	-	CASSPRTAGVAEAFF	TGTGCCAGCAGCCCTCGGACAGCAGGGGTTGCTGAAGCTTTCTTT
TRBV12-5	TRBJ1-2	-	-	CASGLSGAANYGYTF	TGTGCTAGTGGTTTGTCAGGGGCCGCTAACTATGGCTACACCTTC
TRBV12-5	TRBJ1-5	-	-	CASGLDPENQPQHF	TGTGCTAGTGGTTTGGATCCAGAAAATCAGCCCCAGCATTTT
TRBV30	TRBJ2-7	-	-	CAWSVRNSYEQYF	TGTGCCTGGAGCGTTCGCAACTCCTACGAGCAGTACTTC
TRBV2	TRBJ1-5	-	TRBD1	CASSDPGGKTYSNQPQHF	TGTGCCAGCAGTGATCCAGGGGGGAAAACTTATAGCAATCAGCCCCAGCATTTT
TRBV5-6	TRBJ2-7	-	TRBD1	CASSLEPGQSLYEQYF	TGTGCCAGCAGCCTGGAACCGGGACAGTCTCTATACGAGCAGTACTTC
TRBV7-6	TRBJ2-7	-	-	CASSPPGSTYEQYF	TGTGCCAGCAGCCCCCCCGGGTCGACCTACGAGCAGTACTTC
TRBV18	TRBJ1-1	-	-	CASSEYMNTEAFF	TGTGCCAGCTCGGAGTACATGAACACTGAAGCTTTCTTT
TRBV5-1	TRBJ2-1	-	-	CASSLRVRGNEQFF	TGCGCCAGCAGCTTAAGAGTTAGGGGCAATGAGCAGTTCTTC
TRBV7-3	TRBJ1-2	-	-	CASSHIRAEGYTF	TGTGCCAGCAGCCATATCCGTGCGGAGGGCTACACCTTC
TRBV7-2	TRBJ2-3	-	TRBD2	CASSSTSGGADTQYF	TGTGCCAGCAGCTCGACTAGCGGGGGGGCAGATACGCAGTATTTT
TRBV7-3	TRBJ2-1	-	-	CASSLSGGVGYDEQFF	TGTGCCAGCAGCTTAAGCGGCGGGGTGGGGTACGATGAGCAGTTCTTC
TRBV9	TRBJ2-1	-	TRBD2	CASSATGGTPYNEQFF	TGTGCCAGCAGCGCCACGGGGGGGACCCCCTACAATGAGCAGTTCTTC
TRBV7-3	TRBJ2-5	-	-	CASSLERSPRGTQYF	TGTGCCAGCAGCTTAGAGAGGAGCCCCAGGGGGACCCAGTACTTC
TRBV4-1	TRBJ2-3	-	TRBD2	CASSQVAGGPPDTQYF	TGCGCCAGCAGCCAAGTTGCGGGGGGGCCCCCAGATACGCAGTATTTT
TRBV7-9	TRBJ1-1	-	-	CASSLGAASEAFF	TGTGCCAGCAGCCTGGGGGCAGCTTCTGAAGCTTTCTTT
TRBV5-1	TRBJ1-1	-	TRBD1	CASSALRDRGLAEAFF	TGCGCCAGCAGCGCGCTCCGGGACAGGGGGCTTGCTGAAGCTTTCTTT
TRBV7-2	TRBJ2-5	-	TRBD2	CASSLIPGLAGGRGETQYF	TGTGCCAGCAGCTTAATTCCGGGACTAGCGGGGGGGCGGGGAGAGACCCAGTACTTC
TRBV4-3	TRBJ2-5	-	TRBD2	CASSQVRWGGTQYF	TGCGCCAGCAGCCAAGTACGATGGGGGGGAACCCAGTACTTC
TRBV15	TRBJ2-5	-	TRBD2	CATTPRAGNERETQYF	TGTGCCACCACGCCACGAGCGGGGAACGAGAGGGAGACCCAGTACTTC
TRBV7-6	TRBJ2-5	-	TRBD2	CASTRRGGGETQYF	TGTGCCAGCACCCGTCGGGGCGGGGGGGAGACCCAGTACTTC
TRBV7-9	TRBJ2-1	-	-	CASSLTEYNEQFF	TGTGCCAGCAGTTTAACAGAGTACAATGAGCAGTTCTTC
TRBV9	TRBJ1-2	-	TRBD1	CASSVNSGTVTYGYTF	TGTGCCAGCAGCGTAAATTCCGGGACAGTAACTTATGGCTACACCTTC
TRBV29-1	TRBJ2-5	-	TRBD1	CSVAPDREETQYF	TGCAGCGTTGCCCCCGACAGGGAAGAGACCCAGTACTTC
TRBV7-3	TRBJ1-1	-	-	CASSLRGGTEAFF	TGTGCCAGCAGCTTAAGGGGGGGAACTGAAGCTTTCTTT
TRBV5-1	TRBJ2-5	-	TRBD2	CASSVGTSGALQETQYF	TGCGCCAGCAGCGTCGGGACTAGCGGGGCTCTACAAGAGACCCAGTACTTC
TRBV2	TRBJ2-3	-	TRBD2	CASSTSGGPDTQYF	TGTGCCAGCAGCACTAGCGGGGGTCCAGATACGCAGTATTTT
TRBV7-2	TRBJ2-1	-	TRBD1	CASSSQTTGGNEQFF	TGTGCCAGCAGCTCGCAGACGACAGGGGGCAATGAGCAGTTCTTC
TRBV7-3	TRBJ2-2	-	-	CASSLTSNTGELFF	TGTGCCAGCAGCTTAACTAGCAACACCGGGGAGCTGTTTTTT
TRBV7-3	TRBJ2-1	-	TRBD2	CASSLLGLAGYEQFF	TGTGCCAGCAGCTTATTGGGACTAGCGGGGTATGAGCAGTTCTTC
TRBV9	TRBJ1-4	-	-	CASSARQDPNEKLFF	TGTGCCAGCAGCGCCCGACAGGACCCTAATGAAAAACTGTTTTTT
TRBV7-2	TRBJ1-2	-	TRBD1	CASVEAGTGGRYGYTF	TGTGCCAGCGTCGAGGCGGGGACAGGGGGCAGGTATGGCTACACCTTC
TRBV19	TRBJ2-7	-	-	CASSILASSYEQYF	TGTGCCAGTAGTATCCTAGCGTCCTCCTACGAGCAGTACTTC
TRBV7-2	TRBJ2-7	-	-	CASSLRGGYEQYF	TGTGCCAGCAGCTTACGGGGTGGGTACGAGCAGTACTTC
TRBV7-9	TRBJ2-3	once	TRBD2	CASSLVSGGTDTQYF	TGTGCCAGCAGCTTAGTTAGCGGGGGCACAGATACGCAGTATTTT
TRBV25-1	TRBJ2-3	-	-	CATRATGPSWDTQYF	TGTGCCACCCGCGCAACAGGTCCTAGTTGGGATACGCAGTATTTT
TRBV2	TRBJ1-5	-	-	CASSPRRQPQHF	TGTGCCAGCAGCCCTAGACGGCAGCCCCAGCATTTT
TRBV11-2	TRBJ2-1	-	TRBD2	CASSPGAAGGHYNEQFF	TGTGCCAGCAGCCCCGGAGCAGCGGGGGGCCACTACAATGAGCAGTTCTTC